The 10 T cell receptor beta chains reported below all come from one sample, sequenced in a study of blood T cell repertoires in COVID-19. TCRdb keeps only in-frame clones here, not all; method: immunoSEQ multiplex PCR. The sample consists of under 200,000 clones, less than 90% of them appearing once. Sequenced sample: peripheral blood. The receptors originated from a man in his sixties or seventies with active or convalescent COVID-19.

The rearrangement joins TRBV19 to TRBJ1-5, with 7 nucleotides matching TRBD1. CDR1 and CDR2 (germline): LNHDA, SQIVND (reference sequence). CDR3 size: 15 residues. The ends lost 5 bases at V and 5 bases at J; junction bases unmatched: 9. In nucleotides, the CDR3 is TGTGCCAGTAGTGCCTCGACAGGGAGTCATCAGCCCCAGCATTTT. It is translated as CASSASTGSHQPQHF. The complete variable domain, with remaining parts taken from reference TRBV19 and TRBJ1-5, reads DGGITQSPKYLFRKEGQNVTLSCEQNLNHDAMYWYRQDPGQGLRLIYYSQIVNDFQKGDIAEGYSVSREKKESFPLTVTSAQKNPTAFYLCASSASTGSHQPQHFGDGTRLSIL.

This chain links TRBV2 with TRBJ1-2, with 8 bases fitting TRBD1. The CDR3 covers 12 residues. Germline CDR1 is SNHLY and CDR2 is FYNNEI. V lost 6 bases, J lost 8 bases, and 5 bases stayed unmatched. CDR3 nucleotide sequence: TGTGCCAGCAGGGACAGGGACGGGGGCTACACCTTC. Amino acids: CASRDRDGGYTF.

Turning to this clone: Other DNA sequences in this sample translate to the same CDR3. The chain has TRBV29-1 and TRBJ2-7; perhaps TRBD1 as D (6 bases). V was trimmed by 4 bases and J by 2 bases, leaving 9 bases between them. This CDR3 is 12 amino acids long. CDR1 and CDR2 (germline): SQVTM, ANQGSEA. The CDR3 DNA reads TGCAGCGTTGTAGGGGGAACCTACGAGCAGTACTTC. Translation: CSVVGGTYEQYF.

The sample holds a few counts of this clone. This chain uses TRBV3-1 (or the pseudogene TRBV3-2) with TRBJ1-6; TRBD1 aligns across 9 bases. The CDR3 runs 16 residues. The junction had 8 bases not matched to a gene; V was cut back by 2 bases and J by 9 bases. The germline V gene encodes CDR1 LGHDT and CDR2 YNNKEL (reference sequence). CDR3 coding DNA: TGTGCCAGCAGCCAATCACTACAGGGGGCAAGTTCACCCCTCCACTTT. It encodes CASSQSLQGASSPLHF.

This chain links TRBV5-1 with TRBJ1-1; tentative D call: TRBD1 (6 bases). CDR3 size: 13 residues. CDR1 SGHRS and CDR2 YFSETQ come from the germline V gene. V lost 1 base and J 5 bases, leaving 9 bases between the germline ends. The CDR3 sequence is CASSLNRVTEAFF. CDR3 sequence (DNA): TGCGCCAGCAGCTTGAACAGGGTAACTGAAGCTTTCTTT.

The chain links TRBV6-2 or TRBV6-3 to TRBJ2-1; D uncertain. Germline values: CDR1 MNHEY, CDR2 SVGEGT. The ends were cut back, 5 bases at V and 4 bases at J, with 6 bases in the middle. The CDR3 covers 12 residues. The CDR3 DNA sequence: TGTGCCAGCAGTCTAGGATACAATGAGCAGTTCTTC. Encoded protein: CASSLGYNEQFF.

This clone was observed once. V is TRBV10-3 and J is TRBJ2-7, with a possible D match to TRBD2 (6 bases). CDR1 is ENHRY and CDR2 is SYGVKD in the germline V gene. The CDR3 covers 14 residues. Trimming left V 5 bases short and J 3 bases short, with 14 bases between. The CDR3 reads CAISLGDLSYEQYF. DNA of the CDR3: TGTGCCATCAGTCTCGGGGACTTAAGCTACGAGCAGTACTTC.

The chain has TRBV27 and TRBJ1-6; D gene unclear. With 6 bases removed from V and 5 bases from J, the gap between germline ends came to 14 bases. The CDR3 contains 15 residues. Germline V gives CDR1 MNHEY, CDR2 SMNVEV (reference sequence). This chain's CDR3 is CASRAPGQNNSPLHF. Written as DNA, the CDR3 is TGTGCCAGCAGGGCTCCGGGTCAGAATAATTCACCCCTCCACTTT.

The gene calls are TRBV10-1 and TRBJ2-3; D gene ambiguous. With 6 bases removed from V and 2 bases from J, the gap between germline ends came to 18 bases. The CDR3 length is 16 residues. The germline V gene has CDR1 WNHNN and CDR2 SYGVQD (reference sequence). The CDR3 DNA sequence: TGCGCCAGCAGGCTCCCCCGGGTCAAAACCACAGATACGCAGTATTTT. Protein sequence: CASRLPRVKTTDTQYF.

This clone was detected once. The chain is built from TRBV18 and TRBJ2-3; possible D gene TRBD2, 5 bases. The CDR3 has 11 amino acids. In germline, CDR1 is KGHSH, CDR2 LQKENI. The germline V and J ends were trimmed by 8 bases and 6 bases, with 9 bases remaining between them. CDR3 region: CASKSGDTQYF. CDR3 DNA: TGTGCCAGCAAATCGGGGGATACGCAGTATTTT.